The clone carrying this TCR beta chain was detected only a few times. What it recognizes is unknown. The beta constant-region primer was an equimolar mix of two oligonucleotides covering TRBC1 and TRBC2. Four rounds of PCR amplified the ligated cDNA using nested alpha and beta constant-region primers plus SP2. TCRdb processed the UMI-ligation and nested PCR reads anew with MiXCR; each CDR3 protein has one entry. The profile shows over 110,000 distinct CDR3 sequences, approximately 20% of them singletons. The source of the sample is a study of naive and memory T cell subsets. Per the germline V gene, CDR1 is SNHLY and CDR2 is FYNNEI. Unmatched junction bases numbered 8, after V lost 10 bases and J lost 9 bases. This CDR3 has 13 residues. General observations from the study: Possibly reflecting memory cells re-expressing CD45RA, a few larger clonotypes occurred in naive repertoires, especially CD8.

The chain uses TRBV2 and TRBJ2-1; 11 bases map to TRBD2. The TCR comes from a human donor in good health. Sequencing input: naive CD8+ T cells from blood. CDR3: CAIRTGTSGEQFF. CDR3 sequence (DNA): TGTGCCATTCGAACCGGGACTAGCGGTGAGCAGTTCTTC.